The rows below give T cell receptor beta chains drawn from one sample of a study of T cell responses to AZD1222 COVID-19 vaccine. TCRdb's table, derived via immunoSEQ multiplex PCR, lists solely in-frame clones and lacks some. The table has some 190,000 clones, just over 85% seen once; the top ten hold 7.5% to 9.5%. The input for sequencing was peripheral blood, taken on day 0 of AZD1222 vaccination. The receptor source for this set is an adult in good health. The CDR3 runs from the conserved cysteine through the conserved F or W. A D gene is named only where the DNA matches it firmly. Only some rows state a clone size, as once, few, many or a class for expanded clones.

cdr3_aa: CASSLEGTEFFDGYTF; cdr3_nt: TGCGCCAGCAGCTTGGAGGGGACGGAGTTCTTTGATGGCTACACCTTC; cdr3_length: 16; j_call: TRBJ1-2; d_call: .; v_call: TRBV5-1; clone_size: .
cdr3_aa: CASSLEALGGSYEQYF; cdr3_nt: TGTGCCAGCAGCTTAGAGGCCCTGGGTGGGTCCTACGAGCAGTACTTC; cdr3_length: 16; j_call: TRBJ2-7; d_call: .; v_call: TRBV7-9; clone_size: .
cdr3_aa: CASSPARDSWENTGELFF; cdr3_nt: TGTGCCAGCAGCCCCGCCCGGGACAGCTGGGAGAACACCGGGGAGCTGTTTTTT; cdr3_length: 18; j_call: TRBJ2-2; d_call: TRBD1; v_call: TRBV11-3; clone_size: .
cdr3_aa: CASSYYGQPNYGYTF; cdr3_nt: TGCGCCAGCAGCTACTACGGACAGCCGAACTATGGCTACACCTTC; cdr3_length: 15; j_call: TRBJ1-2; d_call: .; v_call: TRBV5-1; clone_size: .
cdr3_aa: CASSQVPEGTQYF; cdr3_nt: TGTGCCAGCAGCCAAGTTCCCGAGGGTACCCAGTACTTC; cdr3_length: 13; j_call: TRBJ2-5; d_call: .; v_call: TRBV3-1/TRBV3-2; clone_size: .
cdr3_aa: CASSGRNTITPRDSYEQYF; cdr3_nt: TGTGCCAGCAGCGGACGGAACACCATAACCCCCCGCGACTCCTACGAGCAGTACTTC; cdr3_length: 19; j_call: TRBJ2-7; d_call: .; v_call: TRBV2; clone_size: .
cdr3_aa: CASSKVDSSSGNTIYF; cdr3_nt: TGTGCCAGTAGTAAGGTGGACAGTTCCTCTGGAAACACCATATATTTT; cdr3_length: 16; j_call: TRBJ1-3; d_call: .; v_call: TRBV19; clone_size: .
cdr3_aa: CASSLDTGTEAFF; cdr3_nt: TGTGCCAGCAGCTTAGATACGGGCACTGAAGCTTTCTTT; cdr3_length: 13; j_call: TRBJ1-1; d_call: .; v_call: TRBV7-9; clone_size: few
cdr3_aa: CASSSVGRTSGYNEQFF; cdr3_nt: TGTGCCAGCAGCTCGGTGGGTAGGACTAGCGGGTACAATGAGCAGTTCTTC; cdr3_length: 17; j_call: TRBJ2-1; d_call: TRBD2; v_call: TRBV5-4; clone_size: .
cdr3_aa: CAMRLRGDNEQFF; cdr3_nt: TGTGCCATGAGATTACGAGGGGACAATGAGCAGTTCTTC; cdr3_length: 13; j_call: TRBJ2-1; d_call: .; v_call: TRBV2; clone_size: .
cdr3_aa: CASSPRAYEQYF; cdr3_nt: TGCGCCAGCAGTCCTCGGGCCTACGAGCAGTACTTC; cdr3_length: 12; j_call: TRBJ2-7; d_call: .; v_call: TRBV23-1; clone_size: .
cdr3_aa: CASSYSRGGTGELFF; cdr3_nt: TGTGCCAGCAGTTACTCGCGGGGGGGCACCGGGGAGCTGTTTTTT; cdr3_length: 15; j_call: TRBJ2-2; d_call: TRBD2; v_call: TRBV6-5; clone_size: .
cdr3_aa: CASSQKLTIEQFF; cdr3_nt: TGTGCCAGCAGCCAAAAACTCACAATTGAGCAGTTCTTC; cdr3_length: 13; j_call: TRBJ2-1; d_call: .; v_call: TRBV3-1/TRBV3-2; clone_size: .
cdr3_aa: CSVDWDTNTEAFF; cdr3_nt: TGCAGCGTTGACTGGGATACGAACACTGAAGCTTTCTTT; cdr3_length: 13; j_call: TRBJ1-1; d_call: .; v_call: TRBV29-1; clone_size: .
cdr3_aa: CASSLGAASYGYTF; cdr3_nt: TGTGCCAGCAGCTTAGGTGCCGCCTCCTATGGCTACACCTTC; cdr3_length: 14; j_call: TRBJ1-2; d_call: .; v_call: TRBV11-2; clone_size: .
cdr3_aa: CASRRGPGANVLTF; cdr3_nt: TGTGCCAGCCGCAGGGGGCCAGGGGCCAACGTCCTGACTTTC; cdr3_length: 14; j_call: TRBJ2-6; d_call: TRBD1; v_call: TRBV9; clone_size: .
cdr3_aa: CASSPDNIGNSPLHF; cdr3_nt: TGTGCCAGCAGTCCTGACAATATCGGTAATTCACCCCTCCACTTT; cdr3_length: 15; j_call: TRBJ1-6; d_call: .; v_call: TRBV5-6; clone_size: .
cdr3_aa: CASSKDRVLGNTIYF; cdr3_nt: TGTGCCAGCAGCAAAGACAGGGTCCTAGGAAACACCATATATTTT; cdr3_length: 15; j_call: TRBJ1-3; d_call: TRBD1; v_call: TRBV13; clone_size: few
cdr3_aa: CASSYLNAGGYEQYF; cdr3_nt: TGTGCCAGCAGTTACCTCAACGCGGGGGGCTACGAGCAGTACTTC; cdr3_length: 15; j_call: TRBJ2-7; d_call: TRBD2; v_call: TRBV6-6; clone_size: .
cdr3_aa: CATGVGGQGYTF; cdr3_nt: TGTGCCACCGGGGTTGGGGGTCAAGGCTACACCTTC; cdr3_length: 12; j_call: TRBJ1-2; d_call: .; v_call: TRBV24-1; clone_size: .
cdr3_aa: CASRLGGGQETQYF; cdr3_nt: TGTGCCAGCCGTTTAGGGGGCGGCCAAGAGACCCAGTACTTC; cdr3_length: 14; j_call: TRBJ2-5; d_call: TRBD1; v_call: TRBV6-5; clone_size: .
cdr3_aa: CASSYLRGMNTEAFF; cdr3_nt: TGTGCCAGCAGTTACCTCAGGGGGATGAACACTGAAGCTTTCTTT; cdr3_length: 15; j_call: TRBJ1-1; d_call: TRBD1; v_call: TRBV6-5; clone_size: once
cdr3_aa: CASSVEAQETQYF; cdr3_nt: TGTGCCAGCAGCGTAGAGGCCCAAGAGACCCAGTACTTC; cdr3_length: 13; j_call: TRBJ2-5; d_call: .; v_call: TRBV9; clone_size: .
cdr3_aa: CATSDLKVQGNEQFF; cdr3_nt: TGTGCCACCAGTGATTTAAAGGTTCAGGGCAATGAGCAGTTCTTC; cdr3_length: 15; j_call: TRBJ2-1; d_call: .; v_call: TRBV24-1; clone_size: .
cdr3_aa: CASSQGSGSSPLHF; cdr3_nt: TGCGCCAGCAGCCAAGGTTCAGGCTCCTCACCCCTCCACTTT; cdr3_length: 14; j_call: TRBJ1-6; d_call: .; v_call: TRBV4-3; clone_size: .
cdr3_aa: CASRSSWTVGEKLFF; cdr3_nt: TGTGCCAGCAGGTCGTCTTGGACGGTGGGTGAAAAACTGTTTTTT; cdr3_length: 15; j_call: TRBJ1-4; d_call: .; v_call: TRBV6-5; clone_size: .
cdr3_aa: CASSLEQGSNEQYF; cdr3_nt: TGTGCCAGCAGCCTTGAACAGGGCTCCAACGAGCAGTACTTC; cdr3_length: 14; j_call: TRBJ2-7; d_call: .; v_call: TRBV11-2; clone_size: .
cdr3_aa: CASSQLQGRRGGNTGELFF; cdr3_nt: TGTGCCAGCAGCCAGCTACAGGGAAGGCGCGGGGGTAACACCGGGGAGCTGTTTTTT; cdr3_length: 19; j_call: TRBJ2-2; d_call: .; v_call: TRBV4-2; clone_size: .
cdr3_aa: CASSLPGTGTDTQYF; cdr3_nt: TGTGCCAGCAGCTTGCCAGGGACCGGCACAGATACGCAGTATTTT; cdr3_length: 15; j_call: TRBJ2-3; d_call: .; v_call: TRBV5-6; clone_size: few
cdr3_aa: CASSLGQDNGYTF; cdr3_nt: TGTGCCAGCAGCTTAGGACAAGACAATGGCTACACCTTC; cdr3_length: 13; j_call: TRBJ1-2; d_call: .; v_call: TRBV11-1; clone_size: .
cdr3_aa: CASSLEIRGTEAFF; cdr3_nt: TGTGCCAGCAGCTTAGAGATCCGGGGCACTGAAGCTTTCTTT; cdr3_length: 14; j_call: TRBJ1-1; d_call: .; v_call: TRBV11-2; clone_size: once
cdr3_aa: CASSTLAGSYNEQFF; cdr3_nt: TGTGCCAGCAGCACACTAGCGGGGAGCTACAATGAGCAGTTCTTC; cdr3_length: 15; j_call: TRBJ2-1; d_call: TRBD2; v_call: TRBV7-9; clone_size: .
cdr3_aa: CASSGTGGNTEAFF; cdr3_nt: TGTGCCAGCAGTGGGACAGGCGGGAACACTGAAGCTTTCTTT; cdr3_length: 14; j_call: TRBJ1-1; d_call: TRBD1; v_call: TRBV3-1/TRBV3-2; clone_size: .
cdr3_aa: CASSGDVLGEQYF; cdr3_nt: TGTGCCAGCAGCGGGGACGTCCTTGGCGAGCAGTACTTC; cdr3_length: 13; j_call: TRBJ2-7; d_call: .; v_call: TRBV7-8; clone_size: once
cdr3_aa: CASSQGRDEAFF; cdr3_nt: TGTGCCAGCAGCCAAGGGAGGGACGAAGCTTTCTTT; cdr3_length: 12; j_call: TRBJ1-1; d_call: .; v_call: TRBV4-2; clone_size: once
cdr3_aa: CASSSPTGDEQYF; cdr3_nt: TGTGCCAGCAGTTCACCGACAGGGGACGAGCAGTACTTC; cdr3_length: 13; j_call: TRBJ2-7; d_call: TRBD1; v_call: TRBV27; clone_size: .
cdr3_aa: CASSEERTGNTIYF; cdr3_nt: TGTGCCAGCAGTGAAGAGCGGACTGGAAACACCATATATTTT; cdr3_length: 14; j_call: TRBJ1-3; d_call: .; v_call: TRBV25-1; clone_size: .
cdr3_aa: CASSAGQGADEKLFF; cdr3_nt: TGTGCCAGCAGCGCCGGACAGGGGGCAGATGAAAAACTGTTTTTT; cdr3_length: 15; j_call: TRBJ1-4; d_call: TRBD1; v_call: TRBV5-4; clone_size: .
cdr3_aa: CSVEWEDSPQDTQYF; cdr3_nt: TGCAGCGTTGAATGGGAGGACAGTCCGCAAGATACGCAGTATTTT; cdr3_length: 15; j_call: TRBJ2-3; d_call: .; v_call: TRBV29-1; clone_size: .
cdr3_aa: CASSQGGRGTEAFF; cdr3_nt: TGTGCCAGCAGCCAAGGGGGGCGGGGCACTGAAGCTTTCTTT; cdr3_length: 14; j_call: TRBJ1-1; d_call: .; v_call: TRBV3-1/TRBV3-2; clone_size: .
cdr3_aa: CASSLWSNQPQHF; cdr3_nt: TGTGCCAGCAGTTTATGGAGCAATCAGCCCCAGCATTTT; cdr3_length: 13; j_call: TRBJ1-5; d_call: .; v_call: TRBV12-3/TRBV12-4; clone_size: few
cdr3_aa: CASSRQLSGGFSYNEQFF; cdr3_nt: TGCGCCAGCAGCCGCCAACTAAGCGGGGGGTTCTCCTACAATGAGCAGTTCTTC; cdr3_length: 18; j_call: TRBJ2-1; d_call: TRBD2; v_call: TRBV4-1; clone_size: once
cdr3_aa: CASSPWTSNTGELFF; cdr3_nt: TGTGCCAGCAGCCCCTGGACCTCGAACACCGGGGAGCTGTTTTTT; cdr3_length: 15; j_call: TRBJ2-2; d_call: .; v_call: TRBV5-4; clone_size: .
cdr3_aa: CASSHGDRNEKLFF; cdr3_nt: TGTGCCAGCAGCCATGGGGACAGGAATGAAAAACTGTTTTTT; cdr3_length: 14; j_call: TRBJ1-4; d_call: TRBD1; v_call: TRBV3-1/TRBV3-2; clone_size: .
cdr3_aa: CASSLRVSYEQYF; cdr3_nt: TGTGCCAGCAGTTTAAGGGTGTCCTACGAGCAGTACTTC; cdr3_length: 13; j_call: TRBJ2-7; d_call: .; v_call: TRBV12-3/TRBV12-4; clone_size: .
cdr3_aa: CASSYRTPSDNEQFF; cdr3_nt: TGTGCCAGCAGTTACCGGACTCCATCCGACAATGAGCAGTTCTTC; cdr3_length: 15; j_call: TRBJ2-1; d_call: .; v_call: TRBV6-2/TRBV6-3; clone_size: .
cdr3_aa: CASSLGTSRRTDTQYF; cdr3_nt: TGTGCCAGCAGCCTGGGGACTTCCCGCCGCACAGATACGCAGTATTTT; cdr3_length: 16; j_call: TRBJ2-3; d_call: .; v_call: TRBV7-2; clone_size: .
cdr3_aa: CASSRGLESYGYTF; cdr3_nt: TGCGCCAGCAGCCGGGGACTTGAGAGCTATGGCTACACCTTC; cdr3_length: 14; j_call: TRBJ1-2; d_call: .; v_call: TRBV5-1; clone_size: once
cdr3_aa: CASSFRGITGELFF; cdr3_nt: TGTGCCAGCAGTTTCAGGGGTATCACCGGGGAGCTGTTTTTT; cdr3_length: 14; j_call: TRBJ2-2; d_call: .; v_call: TRBV27; clone_size: .
cdr3_aa: CASSQSGLVSTDTQYF; cdr3_nt: TGTGCCAGCAGCCAATCCGGACTAGTGAGCACAGATACGCAGTATTTT; cdr3_length: 16; j_call: TRBJ2-3; d_call: TRBD2; v_call: TRBV4-2; clone_size: .
cdr3_aa: CASSLLQTLPQHF; cdr3_nt: TGCGCCAGCAGCTTACTCCAGACGTTGCCCCAGCATTTT; cdr3_length: 13; j_call: TRBJ1-5; d_call: .; v_call: TRBV5-1; clone_size: once
cdr3_aa: CASSRPTGGTNEKLFF; cdr3_nt: TGTGCCAGCAGCCGTCCGACAGGGGGAACTAATGAAAAACTGTTTTTT; cdr3_length: 16; j_call: TRBJ1-4; d_call: TRBD1; v_call: TRBV9; clone_size: .
cdr3_aa: CAYDRGWPGELFF; cdr3_nt: TGTGCCTATGACCGTGGTTGGCCCGGGGAGCTGTTTTTT; cdr3_length: 13; j_call: TRBJ2-2; d_call: .; v_call: TRBV30; clone_size: .
cdr3_aa: CASSYEGQRHQPQHF; cdr3_nt: TGCGCCAGCAGCTACGAGGGACAGAGACATCAGCCCCAGCATTTT; cdr3_length: 15; j_call: TRBJ1-5; d_call: TRBD1; v_call: TRBV5-1; clone_size: .
cdr3_aa: CASSLGGINSPLHF; cdr3_nt: TGTGCCAGCAGCTTAGGGGGGATTAATTCACCCCTCCACTTT; cdr3_length: 14; j_call: TRBJ1-6; d_call: .; v_call: TRBV5-6; clone_size: once
cdr3_aa: CASSETSVFDYEQYF; cdr3_nt: TGTGCCAGCAGCGAAACTAGCGTATTCGACTACGAGCAGTACTTC; cdr3_length: 15; j_call: TRBJ2-7; d_call: TRBD2; v_call: TRBV9; clone_size: .
cdr3_aa: CASSPGWAYGYTF; cdr3_nt: TGTGCCAGCAGCCCCGGGTGGGCCTATGGCTACACCTTC; cdr3_length: 13; j_call: TRBJ1-2; d_call: .; v_call: TRBV6-5; clone_size: .
cdr3_aa: CASSLEGLEQETQYF; cdr3_nt: TGCGCCAGCAGCTTGGAAGGGTTGGAACAAGAGACCCAGTACTTC; cdr3_length: 15; j_call: TRBJ2-5; d_call: .; v_call: TRBV5-1; clone_size: .
cdr3_aa: CASSLFSGANVLTF; cdr3_nt: TGTGCCAGCAGCTTATTCTCTGGGGCCAACGTCCTGACTTTC; cdr3_length: 14; j_call: TRBJ2-6; d_call: .; v_call: TRBV5-6; clone_size: .
cdr3_aa: CASSQVGGRSNTEAFF; cdr3_nt: TGTGCCAGCAGCCAAGTGGGCGGAAGATCGAACACTGAAGCTTTCTTT; cdr3_length: 16; j_call: TRBJ1-1; d_call: .; v_call: TRBV14; clone_size: .